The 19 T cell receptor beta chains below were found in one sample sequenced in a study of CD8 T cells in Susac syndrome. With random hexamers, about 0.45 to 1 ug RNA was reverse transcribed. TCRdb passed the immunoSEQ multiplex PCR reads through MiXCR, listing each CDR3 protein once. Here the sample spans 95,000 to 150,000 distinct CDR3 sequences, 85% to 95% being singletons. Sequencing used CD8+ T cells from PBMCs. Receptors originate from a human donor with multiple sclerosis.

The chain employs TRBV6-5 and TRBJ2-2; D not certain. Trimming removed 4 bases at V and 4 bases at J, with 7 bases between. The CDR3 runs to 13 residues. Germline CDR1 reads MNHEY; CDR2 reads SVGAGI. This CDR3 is CASSSHFTGELFF. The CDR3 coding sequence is TGTGCCAGCAGTTCCCATTTCACCGGGGAGCTGTTTTTT.

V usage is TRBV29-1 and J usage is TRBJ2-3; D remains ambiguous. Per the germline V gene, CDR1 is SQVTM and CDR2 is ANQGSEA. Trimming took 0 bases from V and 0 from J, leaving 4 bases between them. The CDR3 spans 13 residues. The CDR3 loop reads CSVEEQSTDTQYF. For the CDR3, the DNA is TGCAGCGTTGAAGAGCAGAGCACAGATACGCAGTATTTT.

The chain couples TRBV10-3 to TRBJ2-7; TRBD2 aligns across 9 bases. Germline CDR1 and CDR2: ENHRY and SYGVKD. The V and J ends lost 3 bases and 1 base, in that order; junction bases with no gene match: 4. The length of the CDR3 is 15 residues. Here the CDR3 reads CAISDSGSRSYEQYV. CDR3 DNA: TGTGCCATCAGTGATAGCGGGAGTAGGTCCTACGAGCAGTACGTC.

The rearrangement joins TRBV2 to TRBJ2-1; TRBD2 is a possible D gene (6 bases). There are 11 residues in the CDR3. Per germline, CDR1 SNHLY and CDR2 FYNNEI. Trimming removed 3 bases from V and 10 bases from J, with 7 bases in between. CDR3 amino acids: CASSEGGEQFF. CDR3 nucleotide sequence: TGTGCCAGCAGTGAGGGGGGAGAGCAGTTCTTC.

In nucleotides, the CDR3 is TGTGCCAGCGACAGGGCGGACACCGGGGAGCTGTTTTTT. It yields the protein CASDRADTGELFF. The chain carries TRBV6-1 and TRBJ2-2; TRBD1 matches 7 bases. CDR3 length: 13 residues. Germline CDR1 and CDR2: MNHNS and SASEGT. J gave up 3 bases and V 8 bases, and 3 bases lay outside the gene matches.

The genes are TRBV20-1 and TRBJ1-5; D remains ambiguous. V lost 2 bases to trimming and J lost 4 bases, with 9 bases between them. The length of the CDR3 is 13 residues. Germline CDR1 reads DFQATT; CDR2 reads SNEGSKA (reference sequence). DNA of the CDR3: TGCAGTGCTAGATCCGGGGAGAATCAGCCCCAGCATTTT. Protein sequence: CSARSGENQPQHF.

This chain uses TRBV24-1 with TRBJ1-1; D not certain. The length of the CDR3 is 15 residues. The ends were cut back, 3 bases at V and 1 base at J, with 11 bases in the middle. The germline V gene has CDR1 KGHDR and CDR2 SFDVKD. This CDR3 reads CATSDPQSQNTEAFF. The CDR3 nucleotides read TGTGCCACCAGTGATCCACAGAGCCAGAACACTGAAGCTTTCTTT.

Written as DNA, the CDR3 is TGTGCCAGCAGTTACGCAGCTGACTACGAGCAGTACTTC. Its protein is CASSYAADYEQYF. The chain joins TRBV6-6 to TRBJ2-7; D is ambiguous. The CDR3 runs 13 residues. The germline gives CDR1 MNHNY, CDR2 SVGAGI (reference sequence). The germline V and J ends were trimmed by 2 bases and 3 bases, with 8 bases remaining between them.

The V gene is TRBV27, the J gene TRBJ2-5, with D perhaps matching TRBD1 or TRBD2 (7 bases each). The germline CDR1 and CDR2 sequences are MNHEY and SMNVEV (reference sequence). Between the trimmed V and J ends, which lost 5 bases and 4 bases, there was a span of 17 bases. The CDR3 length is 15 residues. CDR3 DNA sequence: TGTGCCAGCAGTCCCCATGACAGGGAGGGAGAGACCCAGTACTTC. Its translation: CASSPHDREGETQYF.

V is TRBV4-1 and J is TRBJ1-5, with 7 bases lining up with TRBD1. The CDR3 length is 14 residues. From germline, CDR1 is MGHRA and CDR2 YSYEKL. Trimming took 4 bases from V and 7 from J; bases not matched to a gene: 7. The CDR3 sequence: CASSRAGGSQPQHF. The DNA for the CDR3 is TGCGCCAGCAGCCGAGCAGGGGGTTCCCAGCCCCAGCATTTT.

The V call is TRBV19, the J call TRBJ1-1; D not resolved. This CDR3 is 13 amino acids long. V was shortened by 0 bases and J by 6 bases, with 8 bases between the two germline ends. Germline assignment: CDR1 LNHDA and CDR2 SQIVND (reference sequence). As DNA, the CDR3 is TGTGCCAGTAGTATAGACCTTGGGGCTGAAGCTTTCTTT. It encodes CASSIDLGAEAFF.

The DNA of the CDR3 is TGCAGTGCTAGCGCGGGACAGCGAGCCAAAAACATTCAGTACTTC. Residues: CSASAGQRAKNIQYF. V is TRBV20-1 and J is TRBJ2-4; weak D call: TRBD1 (7 bases). This CDR3 has 15 residues. V was clipped by 3 bases and J by 0 bases, with 12 bases between them. Germline V lookup: CDR1 DFQATT, CDR2 SNEGSKA (reference sequence).

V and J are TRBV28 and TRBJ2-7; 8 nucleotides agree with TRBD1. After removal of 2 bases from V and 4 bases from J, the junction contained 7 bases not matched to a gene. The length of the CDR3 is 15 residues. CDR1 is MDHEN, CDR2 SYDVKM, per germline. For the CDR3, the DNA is TGTGCCAGCAGTTTAGGTCGGACAGGGCAATACGAGCAGTACTTC. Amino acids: CASSLGRTGQYEQYF.

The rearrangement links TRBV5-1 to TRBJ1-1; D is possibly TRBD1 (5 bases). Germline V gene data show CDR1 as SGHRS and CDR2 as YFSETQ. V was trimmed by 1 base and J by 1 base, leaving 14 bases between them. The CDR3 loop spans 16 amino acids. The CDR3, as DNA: TGCGCCAGCAGCTTGAGCGGCGCAGGGAAGAACACTGAAGCTTTCTTT. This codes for CASSLSGAGKNTEAFF.

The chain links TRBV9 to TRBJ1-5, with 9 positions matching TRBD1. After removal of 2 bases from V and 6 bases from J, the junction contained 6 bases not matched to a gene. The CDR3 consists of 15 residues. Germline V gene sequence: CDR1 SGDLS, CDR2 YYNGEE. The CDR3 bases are TGTGCCAGCAGCGTCACAGGGGGCGCTTCTCAGCCCCAGCATTTT. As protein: CASSVTGGASQPQHF.

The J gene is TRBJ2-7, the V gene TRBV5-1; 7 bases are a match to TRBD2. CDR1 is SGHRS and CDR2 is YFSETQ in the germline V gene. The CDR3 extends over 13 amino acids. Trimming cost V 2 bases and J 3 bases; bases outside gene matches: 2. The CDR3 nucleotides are TGCGCCAGCAGCTTCCAGCGGGGCTACGAGCAGTACTTC. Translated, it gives CASSFQRGYEQYF.

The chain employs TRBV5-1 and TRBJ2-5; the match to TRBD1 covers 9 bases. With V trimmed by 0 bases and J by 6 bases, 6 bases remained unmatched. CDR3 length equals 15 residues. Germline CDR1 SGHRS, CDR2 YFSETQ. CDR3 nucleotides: TGCGCCAGCAGCTTGGTAACAGGGGGCGCACAGACCCAGTACTTC. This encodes CASSLVTGGAQTQYF.

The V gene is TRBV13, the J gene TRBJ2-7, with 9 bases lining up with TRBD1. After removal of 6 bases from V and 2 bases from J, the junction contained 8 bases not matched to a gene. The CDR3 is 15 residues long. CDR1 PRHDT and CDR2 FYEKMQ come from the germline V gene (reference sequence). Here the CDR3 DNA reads TGTGCCAGCAGTCCCTCGGACAGGGGCACCTACGAGCAGTACTTC. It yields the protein CASSPSDRGTYEQYF.

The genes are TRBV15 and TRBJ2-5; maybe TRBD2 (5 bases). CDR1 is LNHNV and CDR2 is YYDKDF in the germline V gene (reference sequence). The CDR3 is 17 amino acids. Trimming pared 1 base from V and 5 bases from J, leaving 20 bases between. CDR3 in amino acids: CATSRVRTAWELETQYF. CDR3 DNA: TGTGCCACCAGCAGAGTGAGGACTGCTTGGGAGTTGGAGACCCAGTACTTC. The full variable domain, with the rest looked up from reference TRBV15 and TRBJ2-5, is DAMVIQNPRYQVTQFGKPVTLSCSQTLNHNVMYWYQQKSSQAPKLLFHYYDKDFNNEADTPDNFQSRRPNTSFCFLDIRSPGLGDTAMYLCATSRVRTAWELETQYFGPGTRLLVL.